The 26 T cell receptor beta chains below were found in one sample sequenced in a study of regulatory and conventional T cells in RAG deficiency. TCRdb's table, derived via immunoSEQ multiplex PCR, lists solely in-frame clones and lacks some. Of some 19,000 clones detected, approximately 86% appear once; the ten largest clones hold 1.4%. Blood CD4+ CD25-high CD127-low regulatory T cells supplied the genomic DNA template. The same sample was also used in a study of regulatory T cells. That study adds: Amplification used 52 TRBV primers and 13 TRBJ primers.

Material for sequencing was Tregs sorted from blood. All receptors derive from a human donor in good health.

The chain uses TRBV4-1 and TRBJ1-4; TRBD1 matches at 10 bases. In germline, CDR1 is MGHRA, CDR2 YSYEKL. The V and J ends lost 4 bases and 8 bases, in that order; junction bases with no gene match: 10. This CDR3 is built from 16 residues. The CDR3: CASSLSQGTGEEKLFF. The CDR3 DNA reads TGCGCCAGCAGCCTATCCCAGGGGACAGGGGAAGAAAAACTGTTTTTT.

This chain joins TRBV28 and TRBJ2-1; TRBD2 agrees at 14 bases. Trimming took 4 bases from V and 8 from J; bases not matched to a gene: 7. The CDR3 length is 16 residues. The V gene's germline CDR1 is MDHEN and CDR2 SYDVKM. CDR3 in amino acids: CASSSSGTSGRYEQFF. The CDR3 nucleotides read TGTGCCAGCAGTTCATCCGGGACTAGCGGGAGATATGAGCAGTTCTTC.

V gene TRBV11-3 combines with J gene TRBJ2-5; D not certain. Trimming removed 2 bases from V and 1 base from J, with 11 bases in between. The germline V gene encodes CDR1 SGHNT and CDR2 YENEEA. The CDR3 is 15 residues long. DNA for the CDR3: TGTGCCAGCAGCTTATACCAGCTCGTCCAAGAGACCCAGTACTTC. Translation gives CASSLYQLVQETQYF.

The CDR3 DNA sequence: TGTGCCAGCAGCTCCACACATCGACTAGTTTGGGAGCAGTACTTC. As protein: CASSSTHRLVWEQYF. The V call is TRBV7-9, the J call TRBJ2-7; a possible D gene is TRBD2 (6 bases). Germline values: CDR1 SEHNR, CDR2 FQNEAQ (reference sequence). The CDR3 extends over 15 amino acids. V lost 4 bases, J lost 7 bases, and 20 bases lay in between.

This rearrangement joins TRBV5-4 to TRBJ1-5, with D perhaps matching TRBD1 (6 bases). The CDR3 runs 17 residues. Trimming stripped 4 bases from V and 0 bases from J, with 17 bases between. The germline gives CDR1 SGHNT, CDR2 YYREEE (reference sequence). The CDR3 region has the DNA TGTGCCAGCAGCCCCATGCAGGGGCTCTATAGCAATCAGCCCCAGCATTTT. Residues: CASSPMQGLYSNQPQHF.

The rearrangement uses TRBV4-2 and TRBJ2-3, with 14 bases identical to TRBD2. CDR3 size: 15 residues. The germline V gene has CDR1 LGHNA and CDR2 YNFKEQ. V trimming: 4 bases; J trimming: 5 bases; junction bases outside the gene matches: 2. DNA for the CDR3: TGTGCCAGCAGCCTCGGGACTAGCGGGGGAGATACGCAGTATTTT. Its protein is CASSLGTSGGDTQYF.

Only one count was recorded for this clone. V and J are TRBV15 and TRBJ1-2; D is perhaps TRBD1 (5 bases). The CDR3 spans 16 residues. Between the trimmed V and J ends, which lost 5 bases and 5 bases, there was a span of 21 bases. Germline V gene data show CDR1 as LNHNV and CDR2 as YYDKDF (reference sequence). DNA for the CDR3: TGTGCCACCAGCCCCCATTCCTCCAGGGAGGGTTATGGCTACACCTTC. It codes for CATSPHSSREGYGYTF.

This chain uses TRBV2 with TRBJ2-1, with D possibly called TRBD1 or TRBD2 (7 bases each). Germline V gene data show CDR1 as SNHLY and CDR2 as FYNNEI. The CDR3 spans 16 residues. V lost 3 bases, J lost 3 bases, and 15 bases lay in between. This chain's CDR3 is CASSDGARGGYNEQFF. The CDR3 DNA is TGTGCCAGCAGTGACGGGGCCAGGGGGGGCTACAATGAGCAGTTCTTC.

The V call is TRBV18, the J call TRBJ2-3; TRBD2 matches at 9 bases. CDR1 and CDR2 from the germline V gene are KGHSH and LQKENI. The trim removed 3 bases at V and 6 bases at J, leaving 19 bases unmatched. CDR3 length: 19 residues. The CDR3 spells CASSPINPPSSGISDTQYF. CDR3 nucleotides: TGTGCCAGCTCACCCATAAACCCCCCGTCTAGCGGGATCTCGGATACGCAGTATTTT.

V gene TRBV29-1 combines with J gene TRBJ1-2, with a tentative D call TRBD1 (6 bases). CDR1 SQVTM and CDR2 ANQGSEA come from the germline V gene. V shed 3 bases and J shed 4 bases, with 9 bases lying between them. This CDR3 contains 12 residues. For the CDR3, the DNA is TGCAGCGTTGACAGGGGCGTCTATGGCTACACCTTC. It specifies CSVDRGVYGYTF.

This clone has only one observation. The rearrangement links TRBV4-1 to TRBJ1-1, with unresolved D. In germline, CDR1 is MGHRA, CDR2 YSYEKL. Trimming took off 0 bases at V and 1 base at J, with 6 bases between the two ends. CDR3 size: 14 residues. CDR3 in DNA: TGCGCCAGCAGCCAAGATCCGACGAACACTGAAGCTTTCTTT. Its translation is CASSQDPTNTEAFF.

The chain has TRBV7-8 and TRBJ2-5; TRBD2 matches at 13 bases. The germline V gene encodes CDR1 SGHVS and CDR2 FQNEAQ. Trimming removed 4 bases from V and 3 bases from J; junction bases left unmatched: 2. The CDR3 extends over 15 amino acids. CDR3 nucleotide sequence: TGTGCCAGCAGCTCTGGGACTAGCGGGGAAGAGACCCAGTACTTC. Translating it yields CASSSGTSGEETQYF.

The genes are TRBV7-8 and TRBJ1-5; 9 bases are a match to TRBD1. This CDR3 region has 16 residues. V shed 5 bases, J shed 6 bases, and the junction held 11 bases outside the gene matches. The germline V gene encodes CDR1 SGHVS and CDR2 FQNEAQ. The CDR3 reads CASSQRGQGLGQPQHF. CDR3 nucleotide sequence: TGTGCCAGCAGCCAGAGGGGACAGGGTCTGGGTCAGCCCCAGCATTTT.

CDR3 sequence reads: CASSEVSGGSTF. The CDR3 DNA is TGTGCCAGCAGTGAAGTGAGCGGAGGCTCAACCTTC. J is TRBJ1-2 and V is TRBV6-5; the D is unclear. Trimming took 5 bases from V and 14 from J, leaving 18 bases between them. The germline gives CDR1 MNHEY, CDR2 SVGAGI. The CDR3 spans 12 residues.

V is TRBV5-5 and J is TRBJ2-5, with 7 bases that match TRBD1. V shed 0 bases, J shed 3 bases, and the junction held 2 bases outside the gene matches. This CDR3 comprises 14 residues. Germline loops: CDR1 SGHKS, CDR2 YYEKEE (reference sequence). DNA for the CDR3: TGTGCCAGCAGCTTGGAAGGGACAGAAGAGACCCAGTACTTC. The encoded protein is CASSLEGTEETQYF.

This chain uses TRBV13 with TRBJ2-3; the match to TRBD2 covers 13 bases. This CDR3 has 18 residues. CDR1 PRHDT and CDR2 FYEKMQ come from the germline V gene (reference sequence). Trimming at V came to 1 base and at J to 0 bases, leaving 4 bases not matched to a gene. The CDR3 here is CASSLAGTSGKSTDTQYF. The CDR3 region has the DNA TGTGCCAGCAGCTTAGCCGGGACTAGCGGGAAGAGCACAGATACGCAGTATTTT.

The V call is TRBV19, the J call TRBJ1-2, with TRBD1 matching over 7 bases. The CDR3 loop spans 15 amino acids. The ends lost 6 bases at V and 4 bases at J; junction bases unmatched: 11. The germline CDR1 and CDR2 sequences are LNHDA and SQIVND (reference sequence). This chain's CDR3 is CASSLQTGYSYGYTF. In DNA, the CDR3 is TGTGCCAGTAGCCTTCAGACAGGGTACTCCTATGGCTACACCTTC.

The genes are TRBV10-3 and TRBJ1-1; D call uncertain. This CDR3 spans 13 amino acids. The germline V and J ends were trimmed by 4 bases and 0 bases, with 6 bases remaining between them. Germline CDR1 and CDR2: ENHRY and SYGVKD. This CDR3 reads CAISAGLNTEAFF. The CDR3 nucleotides are TGTGCCATCAGTGCGGGATTGAACACTGAAGCTTTCTTT.

The chain carries TRBV18 and TRBJ2-5; the D gene is possibly TRBD1 (6 bases). Germline V lookup: CDR1 KGHSH, CDR2 LQKENI. V was clipped by 3 bases and J by 3 bases, with 14 bases between them. The CDR3 totals 15 residues. The CDR3 DNA follows: TGTGCCAGCTCACCGAACCCTGGACAGAAAGAGACCCAGTACTTC. Amino acids: CASSPNPGQKETQYF. Full variable domain (rest looked up from reference TRBV18 and TRBJ2-5): NAGVMQNPRHLVRRRGQEARLRCSPMKGHSHVYWYRQLPEEGLKFMVYLQKENIIDESGMPKERFSAEFPKEGPSILRIQQVVRGDSAAYFCASSPNPGQKETQYFGPGTRLLVL.

This sequence joins TRBV30 and TRBJ1-2; D not resolved. CDR1 and CDR2 (germline): GTSNPN, SVGIG (reference sequence). V dropped 3 bases and J dropped 8 bases, with 19 bases sitting between them. This CDR3 spans 14 amino acids. CDR3 bases: TGTGCCTGGAGAGCGCCGCGGGAATGGTGGGGCTACACCTTC. Its translation: CAWRAPREWWGYTF.

This clone has a single count. The rearrangement links TRBV19 to TRBJ2-4; TRBD2 aligns across 11 bases. V lost 8 bases, J lost 4 bases, and 7 bases stayed unmatched. The germline V gene has CDR1 LNHDA and CDR2 SQIVND (reference sequence). CDR3 length equals 15 residues. The CDR3: CASGAGTSGKNIQYF. In DNA, the CDR3 is TGTGCCAGTGGAGCCGGGACTAGCGGAAAAAACATTCAGTACTTC. The full variable domain, in which reference TRBV19 and TRBJ2-4 provide the parts outside the CDR3, is DGGITQSPKYLFRKEGQNVTLSCEQNLNHDAMYWYRQDPGQGLRLIYYSQIVNDFQKGDIAEGYSVSREKKESFPLTVTSAQKNPTAFYLCASGAGTSGKNIQYFGAGTRLSVL.

The chain carries TRBV5-1 and TRBJ1-4; 7 bases are shared with TRBD1. J was trimmed by 7 bases and V by 4 bases; bases with no gene match: 10. The CDR3 totals 15 residues. The germline V gene encodes CDR1 SGHRS and CDR2 YFSETQ. Here the CDR3 DNA reads TGCGCCAGCAGCAGGGAGACAGGGAGGGTTGAAAAACTGTTTTTT. Amino acid sequence: CASSRETGRVEKLFF.

The V call is TRBV2, the J call TRBJ2-3, with D maybe TRBD1 (6 bases). Deletions cut 1 base from V and 1 base from J, with 15 bases between. CDR3 length: 17 residues. Germline CDR1 is SNHLY and CDR2 is FYNNEI. The CDR3 DNA is TGTGCCAGCAGTGAAGGTTACTGGGCAGGGGGCACAGATACGCAGTATTTT. It yields the protein CASSEGYWAGGTDTQYF. The variable domain in full, completed from reference TRBV2 and TRBJ2-3, reads EPEVTQTPSHQVTQMGQEVILRCVPISNHLYFYWYRQILGQKVEFLVSFYNNEISEKSEIFDDQFSVERPDGSNFTLKIRSTKLEDSAMYFCASSEGYWAGGTDTQYFGPGTRLTVL.

The chain is built from TRBV6-1 and TRBJ2-1; TRBD2 agrees at 7 bases. The CDR3 is 14 residues long. V was pared by 3 bases and J by 5 bases, with 4 bases of the junction left unmatched. The V gene's germline CDR1 is MNHNS and CDR2 SASEGT. The CDR3 region has the DNA TGTGCCAGCAGTGAGGTGGGAGGGAACAATGAGCAGTTCTTC. It yields the protein CASSEVGGNNEQFF.

This chain connects TRBV27 to TRBJ1-2; TRBD1 matches 11 bases. Unmatched junction bases numbered 5, after V lost 3 bases and J lost 5 bases. Germline-derived CDR1 and CDR2 are MNHEY and SMNVEV (reference sequence). This CDR3 spans 15 amino acids. This CDR3 reads CASSFWTGGHYGYTF. CDR3 in DNA: TGTGCCAGCAGTTTTTGGACAGGGGGCCATTATGGCTACACCTTC.

The gene calls are TRBV2 and TRBJ2-6; perhaps TRBD1 as D (5 bases). Trimming cost V 6 bases and J 0 bases, with 12 bases left between them. Looked up from germline, CDR1 is SNHLY and CDR2 is FYNNEI. The CDR3 is made up of 16 amino acids. The CDR3: CASSKDSNSGANVLTF. In DNA form, the CDR3 reads TGTGCCAGCAGCAAAGACAGCAACTCTGGGGCCAACGTCCTGACTTTC.